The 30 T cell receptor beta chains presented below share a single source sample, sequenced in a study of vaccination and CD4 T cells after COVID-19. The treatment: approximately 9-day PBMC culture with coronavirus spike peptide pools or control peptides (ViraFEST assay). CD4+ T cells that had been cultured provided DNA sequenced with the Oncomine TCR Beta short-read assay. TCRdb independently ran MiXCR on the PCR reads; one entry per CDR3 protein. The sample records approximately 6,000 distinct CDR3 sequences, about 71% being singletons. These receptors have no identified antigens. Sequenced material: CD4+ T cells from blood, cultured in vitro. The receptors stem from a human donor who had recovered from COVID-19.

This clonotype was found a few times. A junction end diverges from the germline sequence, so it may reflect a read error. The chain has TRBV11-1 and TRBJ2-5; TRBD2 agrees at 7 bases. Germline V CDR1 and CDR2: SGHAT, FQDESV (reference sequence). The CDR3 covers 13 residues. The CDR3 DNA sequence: TGCGCCAGCAGCTGGGGTTCTAGCGGGACCCAGTACTTC. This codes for CASSWGSSGTQYF.

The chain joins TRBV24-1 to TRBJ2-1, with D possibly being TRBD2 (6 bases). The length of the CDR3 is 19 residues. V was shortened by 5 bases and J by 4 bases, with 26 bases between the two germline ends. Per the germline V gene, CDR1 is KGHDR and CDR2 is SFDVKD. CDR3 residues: CATSGGEEPELTYYNEQFF. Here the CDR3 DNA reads TGTGCCACCAGTGGGGGGGAGGAGCCCGAACTCACCTATTACAATGAGCAGTTCTTC.

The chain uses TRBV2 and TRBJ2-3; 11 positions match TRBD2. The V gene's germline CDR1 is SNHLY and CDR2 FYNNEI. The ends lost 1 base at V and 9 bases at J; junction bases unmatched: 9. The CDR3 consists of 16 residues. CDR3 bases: TGTGCCAGCAGTGAAGGGCGACTAGCGGGGTCAAACACGCAGTATTTT. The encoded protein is CASSEGRLAGSNTQYF.

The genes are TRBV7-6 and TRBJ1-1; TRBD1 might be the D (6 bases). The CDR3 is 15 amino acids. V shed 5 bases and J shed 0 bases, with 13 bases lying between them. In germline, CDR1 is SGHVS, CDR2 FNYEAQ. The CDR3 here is CASSADGGMNTEAFF. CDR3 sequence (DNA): TGTGCCAGCAGCGCCGACGGGGGCATGAACACTGAAGCTTTCTTT.

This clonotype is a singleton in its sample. As DNA, the CDR3 is TGTGCCAGCAGTCAGGTCGGGGGTCAACTCTCTGGAAACACCATATATTTT. Its translation is CASSQVGGQLSGNTIYF. The rearrangement uses TRBV6-1 and TRBJ1-3; D may be TRBD1 (5 bases). The V gene's germline CDR1 is MNHNS and CDR2 SASEGT. The CDR3 covers 17 residues. V was pared by 5 bases and J by 0 bases, with 17 bases between.

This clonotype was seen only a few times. This CDR3 reads CASSYGGGNTEAFF. Written as DNA, the CDR3 is TGTGCCAGCAGTTACGGTGGGGGGAACACTGAAGCTTTCTTT. The rearrangement uses TRBV6-5 and TRBJ1-1; possible D gene TRBD1, 5 bases. Between the trimmed V and J ends, which lost 2 bases and 1 base, there was a span of 8 bases. Germline V lookup: CDR1 MNHEY, CDR2 SVGAGI. The CDR3 is made up of 14 amino acids.

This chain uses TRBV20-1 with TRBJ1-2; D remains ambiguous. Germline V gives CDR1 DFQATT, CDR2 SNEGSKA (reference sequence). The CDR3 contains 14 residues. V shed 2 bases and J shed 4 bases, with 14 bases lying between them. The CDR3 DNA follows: TGCAGTGCTAGACGAGGCAGCTCCTTCTATGGCTACACCTTC. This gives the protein CSARRGSSFYGYTF.

The CDR3: CATHSGSYNSPLHF. For the CDR3, the DNA is TGTGCCACACACTCGGGGTCATATAATTCACCCCTCCACTTT. The rearrangement uses TRBV25-1 and TRBJ1-6; D unresolved. V was cut by 10 bases and J by 4 bases, with 14 bases left in between. The CDR3 is made up of 14 amino acids. CDR1 MGHDK and CDR2 SYGVNS come from the germline V gene.

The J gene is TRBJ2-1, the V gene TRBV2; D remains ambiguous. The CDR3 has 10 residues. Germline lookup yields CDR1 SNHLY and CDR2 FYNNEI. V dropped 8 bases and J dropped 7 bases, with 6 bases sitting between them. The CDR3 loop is CASGGNEQFF. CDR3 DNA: TGTGCCAGCGGTGGGAATGAGCAGTTCTTC.

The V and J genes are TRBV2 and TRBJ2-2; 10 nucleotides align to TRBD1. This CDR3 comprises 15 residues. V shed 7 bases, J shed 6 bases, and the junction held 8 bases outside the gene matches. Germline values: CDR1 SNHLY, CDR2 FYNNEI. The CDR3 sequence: CASTPDRGLPGELFF. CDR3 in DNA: TGTGCCAGCACCCCGGACAGGGGGTTGCCCGGGGAGCTGTTTTTT.

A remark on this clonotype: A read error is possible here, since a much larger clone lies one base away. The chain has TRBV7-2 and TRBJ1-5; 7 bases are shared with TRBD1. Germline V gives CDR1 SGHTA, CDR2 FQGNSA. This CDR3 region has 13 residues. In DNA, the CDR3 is TGTGTCAGCAGCACTAGGGGGCAGCAGCCCCAGCATTTT. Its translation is CVSSTRGQQPQHF.

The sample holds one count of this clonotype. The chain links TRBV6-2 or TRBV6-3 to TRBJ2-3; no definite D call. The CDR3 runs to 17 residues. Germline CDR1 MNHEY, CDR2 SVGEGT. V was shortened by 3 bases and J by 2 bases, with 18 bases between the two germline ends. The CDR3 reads CASSYSIGRGFTDTQYF. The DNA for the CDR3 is TGTGCCAGCAGTTATTCCATTGGGCGCGGTTTCACAGATACGCAGTATTTT.

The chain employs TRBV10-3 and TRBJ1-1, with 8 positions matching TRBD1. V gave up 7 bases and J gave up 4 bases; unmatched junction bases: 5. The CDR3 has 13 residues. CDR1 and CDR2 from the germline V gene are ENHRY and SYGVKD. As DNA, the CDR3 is TGTGCCATCAAGGGACAGGAGGGCACTGAAGCTTTCTTT. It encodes CAIKGQEGTEAFF.

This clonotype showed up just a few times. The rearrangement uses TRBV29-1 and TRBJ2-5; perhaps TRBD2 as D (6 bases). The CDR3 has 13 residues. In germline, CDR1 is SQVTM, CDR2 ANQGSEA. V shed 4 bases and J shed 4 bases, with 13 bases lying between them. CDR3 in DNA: TGCAGCGTTGTGGGCGGGGTTTCAGAGACCCAGTACTTC. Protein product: CSVVGGVSETQYF. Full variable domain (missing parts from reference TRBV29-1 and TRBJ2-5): SAVISQKPSRDICQRGTSLTIQCQVDSQVTMMFWYRQQPGQSLTLIATANQGSEATYESGFVIDKFPISRPNLTFSTLTVSNMSPEDSSIYLCSVVGGVSETQYFGPGTRLLVL.

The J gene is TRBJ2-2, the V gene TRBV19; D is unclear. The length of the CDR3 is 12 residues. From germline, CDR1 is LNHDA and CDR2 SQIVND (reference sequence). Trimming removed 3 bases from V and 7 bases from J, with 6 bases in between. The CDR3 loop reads CASSIVDGELFF. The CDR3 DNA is TGTGCCAGTAGTATTGTGGACGGGGAGCTGTTTTTT.

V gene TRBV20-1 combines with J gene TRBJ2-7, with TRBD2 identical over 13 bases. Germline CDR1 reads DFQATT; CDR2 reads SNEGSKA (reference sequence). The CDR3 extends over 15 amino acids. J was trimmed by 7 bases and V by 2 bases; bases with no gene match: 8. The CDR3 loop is CSARLLPGLAGEQYF. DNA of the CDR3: TGCAGTGCTAGACTGCTCCCGGGACTAGCGGGGGAGCAGTACTTC.

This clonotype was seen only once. The CDR3 loop reads CASRLGGASTRTQYF. Here the CDR3 DNA reads TGTGCCAGCAGACTCGGAGGGGCTAGTACTAGGACCCAGTACTTC. The chain couples TRBV11-3 to TRBJ2-5; a possible D gene is TRBD2 (6 bases). In germline, CDR1 is SGHNT, CDR2 YENEEA. The V end was cut by 6 bases, the J end by 7 bases, with 21 bases between. The CDR3 runs 15 residues.

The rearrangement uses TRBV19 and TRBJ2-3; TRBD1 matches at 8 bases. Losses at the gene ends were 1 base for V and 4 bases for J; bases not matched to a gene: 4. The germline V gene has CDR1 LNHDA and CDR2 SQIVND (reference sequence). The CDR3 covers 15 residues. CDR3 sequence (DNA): TGTGCCAGTAGTATAGGGACAGGGATTGCAGATACGCAGTATTTT. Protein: CASSIGTGIADTQYF.

CDR3 sequence: CSAPLAGGSGTQYF. In nucleotides, the CDR3 is TGCAGTGCTCCTCTAGCGGGGGGGTCAGGTACGCAGTATTTT. V usage is TRBV20-1 and J usage is TRBJ2-3; TRBD2 aligns across 12 bases. Germline lookup yields CDR1 DFQATT and CDR2 SNEGSKA (reference sequence). This CDR3 region has 14 residues. The J segment lost 8 bases and the V segment lost 5 bases, leaving 8 bases of the junction unmatched.

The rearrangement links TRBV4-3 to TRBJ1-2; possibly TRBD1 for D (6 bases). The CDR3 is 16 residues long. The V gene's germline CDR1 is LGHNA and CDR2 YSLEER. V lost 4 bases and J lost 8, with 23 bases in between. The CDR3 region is CASSPDYRRKRGGYTF. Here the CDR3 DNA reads TGCGCCAGCAGCCCTGACTATCGACGCAAAAGGGGGGGCTACACCTTC.

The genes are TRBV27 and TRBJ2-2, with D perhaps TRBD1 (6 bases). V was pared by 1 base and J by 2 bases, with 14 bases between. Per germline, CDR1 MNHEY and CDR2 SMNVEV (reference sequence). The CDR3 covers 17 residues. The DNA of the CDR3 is TGTGCCAGCAGTTTATTAAGGACAGCCCTTAACACCGGGGAGCTGTTTTTT. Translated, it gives CASSLLRTALNTGELFF.

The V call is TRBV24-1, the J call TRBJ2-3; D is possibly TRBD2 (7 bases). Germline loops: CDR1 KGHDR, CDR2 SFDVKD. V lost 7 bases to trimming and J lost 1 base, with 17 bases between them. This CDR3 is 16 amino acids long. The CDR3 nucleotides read TGTGCCACCAGCCCCCGGGGGAGGGGGGGCACAGATACGCAGTATTTT. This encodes CATSPRGRGGTDTQYF.

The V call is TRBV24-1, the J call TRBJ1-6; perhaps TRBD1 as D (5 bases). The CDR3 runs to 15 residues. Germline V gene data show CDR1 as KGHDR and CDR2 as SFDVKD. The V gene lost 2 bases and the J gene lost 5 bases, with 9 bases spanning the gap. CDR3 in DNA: TGTGCCACCAGTGATTCTCGGGACCATAATTCACCCCTCCACTTT. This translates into CATSDSRDHNSPLHF.

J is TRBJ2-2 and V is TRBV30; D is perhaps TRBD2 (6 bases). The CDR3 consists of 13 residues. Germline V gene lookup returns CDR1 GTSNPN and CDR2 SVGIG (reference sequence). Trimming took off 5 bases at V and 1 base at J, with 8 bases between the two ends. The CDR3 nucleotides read TGTGCCTGGGGTAGCGGGAACACCGGGGAGCTGTTTTTT. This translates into CAWGSGNTGELFF.

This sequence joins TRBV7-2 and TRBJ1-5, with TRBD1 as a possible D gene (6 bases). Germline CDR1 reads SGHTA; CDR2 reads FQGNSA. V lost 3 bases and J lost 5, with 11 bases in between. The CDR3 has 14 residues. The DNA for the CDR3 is TGTGCCAGCAGCTTGGCGTCAGGGGATCAGCCCCAGCATTTT. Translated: CASSLASGDQPQHF.

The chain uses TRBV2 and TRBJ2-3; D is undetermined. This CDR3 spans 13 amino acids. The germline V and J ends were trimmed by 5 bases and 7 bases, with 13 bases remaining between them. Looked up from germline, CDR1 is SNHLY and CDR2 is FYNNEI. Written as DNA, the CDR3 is TGTGCCAGCAGTTCACGCGACAAACATACGCAGTATTTT. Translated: CASSSRDKHTQYF.

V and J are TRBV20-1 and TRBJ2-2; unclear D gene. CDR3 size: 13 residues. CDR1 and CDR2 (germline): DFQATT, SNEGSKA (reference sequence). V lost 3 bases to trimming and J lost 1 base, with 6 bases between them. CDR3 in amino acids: CSASSRNTGELFF. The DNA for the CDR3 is TGCAGTGCTAGTTCCCGGAACACCGGGGAGCTGTTTTTT.

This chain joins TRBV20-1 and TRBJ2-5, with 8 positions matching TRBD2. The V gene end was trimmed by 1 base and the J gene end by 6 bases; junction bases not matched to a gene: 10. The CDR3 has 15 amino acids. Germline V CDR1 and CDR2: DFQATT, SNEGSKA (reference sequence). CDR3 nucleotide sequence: TGCAGTGCTAGAGTCATAGCGGGACGGGGGAAGACCCAGTACTTC. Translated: CSARVIAGRGKTQYF.

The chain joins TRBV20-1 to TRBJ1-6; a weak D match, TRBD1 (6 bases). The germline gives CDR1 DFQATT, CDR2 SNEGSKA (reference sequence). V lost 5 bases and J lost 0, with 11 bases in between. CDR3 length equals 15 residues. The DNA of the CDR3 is TGCAGTGCTGTACAGGGTAGCTCCTATAATTCACCCCTCCACTTT. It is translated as CSAVQGSSYNSPLHF.

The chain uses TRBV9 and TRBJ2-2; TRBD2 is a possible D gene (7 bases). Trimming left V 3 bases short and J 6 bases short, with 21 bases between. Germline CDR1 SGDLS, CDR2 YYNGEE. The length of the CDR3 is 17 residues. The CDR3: CASSAYSGGPYAGELFF. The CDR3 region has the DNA TGTGCCAGCAGCGCCTATTCCGGGGGGCCGTACGCCGGGGAGCTGTTTTTT.